The next 32 T cell receptor beta chains were all read from a single sample in a study of T-cell reconstitution after alpha-beta-depleted transplantation in children. Library preparation (for TCRbeta) was performed with unique molecular identifiers. Using its own MiXCR run on the PCR reads, TCRdb lists one record per CDR3 protein. Seen here are a few hundred thousand distinct CDR3 sequences, 20% observed once, and the top ten hold 3.8%. The specimen was PBMCs from the stem cell graft donor, collected from the stem cell graft. Source of these receptors: a human donor who donated a stem cell graft to a child with acute myeloid leukemia.

This clonotype has a count of ten or more. V usage is TRBV15 and J usage is TRBJ2-3; unclear D gene. V lost 0 bases, J lost 6 bases, and 22 bases lay in between. Germline assignment: CDR1 LNHNV and CDR2 YYDKDF (reference sequence). This CDR3 region has 18 residues. The CDR3 here is CATSRDWVGYPPMDTQYF. CDR3 coding DNA: TGTGCCACCAGCAGAGATTGGGTGGGGTACCCACCTATGGATACGCAGTATTTT.

This clonotype has a count of ten or more. V is TRBV29-1 and J is TRBJ2-7; tentatively, D is TRBD1 (5 bases). CDR3 size: 12 residues. The ends were cut back, 4 bases at V and 0 bases at J, with 7 bases in the middle. Germline loops: CDR1 SQVTM, CDR2 ANQGSEA. The CDR3 nucleotides are TGCAGCGTTGGAGACAGCTCCTACGAGCAGTACTTC. Translation: CSVGDSSYEQYF.

This sequence joins TRBV28 and TRBJ2-5; D gene ambiguous. Deletions cut 8 bases from V and 3 bases from J, with 7 bases between. Germline V gene lookup returns CDR1 MDHEN and CDR2 SYDVKM. CDR3 length: 11 amino acids. The DNA for the CDR3 is TGTGCCAGCCAGATAAAAGAGACCCAGTACTTC. This encodes CASQIKETQYF. The full variable domain, with the rest looked up from reference TRBV28 and TRBJ2-5, is DVKVTQSSRYLVKRTGEKVFLECVQDMDHENMFWYRQDPGLGLRLIYFSYDVKMKEKGDIPEGYSVSREKKERFSLILESASTNQTSMYLCASQIKETQYFGPGTRLLVL.

This clonotype occurred a few times. The chain links TRBV7-2 to TRBJ1-1; the match to TRBD1 covers 9 bases. V lost 5 bases, J lost 0 bases, and 10 bases stayed unmatched. Germline CDR1 and CDR2: SGHTA and FQGNSA. This CDR3 spans 17 amino acids. CDR3 in amino acids: CASSRGTGKGMNTEAFF. CDR3 nucleotide sequence: TGTGCCAGCAGCCGAGGGACAGGGAAGGGAATGAACACTGAAGCTTTCTTT.

The genes are TRBV29-1 and TRBJ2-1, with 8 bases identical to TRBD1. Germline V gene lookup returns CDR1 SQVTM and CDR2 ANQGSEA. The CDR3 spans 14 residues. Losses at the gene ends were 1 base for V and 3 bases for J; bases not matched to a gene: 2. CDR3 coding DNA: TGCAGCGTTGAAGGACAGGGGCGCTACAATGAGCAGTTCTTC. Its protein product is CSVEGQGRYNEQFF.

This clonotype has a count of ten or more. The V gene is TRBV29-1, the J gene TRBJ2-1; D may be TRBD2 (5 bases). This CDR3 region has 12 residues. V shed 0 bases and J shed 8 bases, with 8 bases lying between them. Germline values: CDR1 SQVTM, CDR2 ANQGSEA. CDR3 protein: CSVEDRGYEQFF. The CDR3 DNA is TGCAGCGTTGAAGACCGGGGTTATGAGCAGTTCTTC.

This clonotype was seen many times. The chain couples TRBV20-1 to TRBJ2-1; D remains ambiguous. Germline values: CDR1 DFQATT, CDR2 SNEGSKA (reference sequence). Trimming removed 3 bases at V and 1 base at J, with 7 bases between. This CDR3 spans 13 amino acids. Written as DNA, the CDR3 is TGCAGTGCTAGCGGGCCTTCCTACAATGAGCAGTTCTTC. Amino acids: CSASGPSYNEQFF.

This clonotype was seen a few times. CDR3 nucleotide sequence: TGCGCCAGCAGCTTCGACACCACCTCTGGAAACACCATATATTTT. It translates to CASSFDTTSGNTIYF. V is TRBV5-1 and J is TRBJ1-3, with unresolved D. V lost 2 bases to trimming and J lost 0 bases, with 9 bases between them. The CDR3 sequence is 15 residues long. The germline CDR1 and CDR2 sequences are SGHRS and YFSETQ.

This clonotype was detected only a few times. The V call is TRBV12-3 or TRBV12-4, the J call TRBJ1-1, with D tentatively TRBD1 (5 bases). The CDR3 runs 15 residues. The V end was cut by 5 bases, the J end by 1 base, with 14 bases between. The CDR3 reads CASSRGTGGNTEAFF. For the CDR3, the DNA is TGTGCCAGCAGTCGTGGGACCGGCGGGAACACTGAAGCTTTCTTT.

This rearrangement joins TRBV28 to TRBJ2-1; 7 nucleotides line up with TRBD2. This CDR3 has 15 amino acids. Losses at the gene ends were 7 bases for V and 5 bases for J; bases not matched to a gene: 11. CDR1 and CDR2 (germline): MDHEN, SYDVKM. The CDR3 DNA sequence: TGTGCCAGCACAAAAGGTATAGCGGGTAACAATGAGCAGTTCTTC. Residues: CASTKGIAGNNEQFF.

This clonotype was seen more than once but under ten times. This chain joins TRBV9 and TRBJ2-2; 7 bases line up with TRBD1. The CDR3 has 16 amino acids. The J segment lost 1 base and the V segment lost 6 bases, leaving 9 bases of the junction unmatched. Germline-derived CDR1 and CDR2 are SGDLS and YYNGEE. The CDR3 protein is CASNLGQAWNTGELFF. The CDR3 nucleotides read TGTGCCAGCAATCTTGGACAGGCCTGGAACACCGGGGAGCTGTTTTTT.

The chain is built from TRBV6-5 and TRBJ2-7; 7 bases are shared with TRBD2. Germline values: CDR1 MNHEY, CDR2 SVGAGI. Unmatched junction bases numbered 7, after V lost 8 bases and J lost 6 bases. The CDR3 has 12 amino acids. CDR3 in DNA: TGTGCCAGCGGCCGGGACTACCCCGAGCAGTACTTC. It specifies CASGRDYPEQYF.

This clonotype was seen repeatedly, ten times or more. V usage is TRBV12-3 or TRBV12-4 and J usage is TRBJ1-5; D ambiguous. Trimming removed 3 bases at V and 9 bases at J, with 18 bases between. The CDR3 runs 15 residues. The CDR3: CASSFGAYRPGPQHF. In nucleotides, the CDR3 is TGTGCCAGCAGTTTTGGCGCGTATCGCCCCGGGCCCCAGCATTTT.

This clonotype occurred a few times. This sequence joins TRBV24-1 and TRBJ2-3; 7 bases map to TRBD1. V lost 2 bases, J lost 2 bases, and 6 bases stayed unmatched. This CDR3 is built from 16 residues. Germline CDR1 and CDR2: KGHDR and SFDVKD. CDR3 in amino acids: CATSDYRQGSTDTQYF. CDR3 coding DNA: TGTGCCACCAGTGATTATAGACAGGGATCCACAGATACGCAGTATTTT.

The gene calls are TRBV9 and TRBJ2-1; 11 nucleotides agree with TRBD2. Germline V gene sequence: CDR1 SGDLS, CDR2 YYNGEE. The CDR3 loop spans 16 amino acids. V gave up 4 bases and J gave up 8 bases; unmatched junction bases: 11. The DNA for the CDR3 is TGTGCCAGCAGCTCCTATAGCGGGAGGGCCAGGGATGAGCAGTTCTTC. Translation gives CASSSYSGRARDEQFF.

On this clonotype itself: A read error may be the cause here, since a much bigger clone is one base away. The V gene is TRBV20-1, the J gene TRBJ2-1, with 8 bases lining up with TRBD2. Germline CDR1 reads DFQATT; CDR2 reads SNEGSKA (reference sequence). CDR3 length equals 15 residues. CDR3 sequence (DNA): TGCAGTGCTAGAGTGGGAGCGGGAGTAATAGATGAGCAGTCCTTC. This encodes CSARVGAGVIDEQSF.

This clonotype turned up a few times. The chain uses TRBV20-1 and TRBJ2-3; perhaps TRBD2 as D (6 bases). The CDR3 runs to 15 residues. V dropped 0 bases and J dropped 1 base, with 11 bases sitting between them. Germline lookup yields CDR1 DFQATT and CDR2 SNEGSKA (reference sequence). In nucleotides, the CDR3 is TGCAGTGCTAGAGATCAGTCGGGAGGCACAGATACGCAGTATTTT. Translating gives CSARDQSGGTDTQYF.

This chain uses TRBV4-1 with TRBJ1-2; D may be TRBD1 (6 bases). This CDR3 has 15 residues. Germline V CDR1 and CDR2: MGHRA, YSYEKL. Between the trimmed V and J ends, which lost 0 bases and 8 bases, there was a span of 16 bases. DNA of the CDR3: TGCGCCAGCAGCCAAGATTTAAACAGGGAGATCGGCTACACCTTC. Protein: CASSQDLNREIGYTF.

This chain joins TRBV29-1 and TRBJ2-7; D remains ambiguous. The CDR3 length is 13 residues. Germline V CDR1 and CDR2: SQVTM, ANQGSEA. Trimming removed 4 bases from V and 3 bases from J, with 13 bases in between. Here the CDR3 reads CSVADKGYYEQYF. The CDR3 DNA follows: TGCAGCGTTGCCGACAAGGGCTACTACGAGCAGTACTTC.

This clonotype has just a few counts. The CDR3 DNA reads TGTGCCAGCAGCTTAGCCCGGGACTCCTTTCAGTATTTT. Its translation is CASSLARDSFQYF. The rearrangement links TRBV11-2 to TRBJ2-3; TRBD2 is a possible D gene (6 bases). The CDR3 loop spans 13 amino acids. Germline loops: CDR1 SGHAT, CDR2 FQNNGV. The V and J ends lost 1 base and 12 bases respectively, with 14 bases between them.

This chain joins TRBV27 and TRBJ2-3; 12 bases are shared with TRBD1. J was trimmed by 4 bases and V by 10 bases; bases with no gene match: 6. The CDR3 runs to 14 residues. CDR1 MNHEY and CDR2 SMNVEV come from the germline V gene (reference sequence). The CDR3: CATSGTGGSDTQYF. DNA for the CDR3: TGTGCCACCAGCGGGACAGGGGGCTCAGATACGCAGTATTTT.

This chain joins TRBV28 and TRBJ2-1; TRBD2 matches 7 bases. CDR1 is MDHEN and CDR2 is SYDVKM in the germline V gene. The length of the CDR3 is 15 residues. V shed 6 bases, J shed 7 bases, and the junction held 12 bases outside the gene matches. CDR3 sequence: CASRLAGPVVNEQFF. The CDR3 DNA is TGTGCCAGCAGATTAGCGGGCCCTGTTGTGAATGAGCAGTTCTTC.

The J gene is TRBJ2-7, the V gene TRBV7-2; 14 bases agree with TRBD2. The V segment lost 5 bases and the J segment 12 bases; nucleotides outside the gene matches: 9. The length of the CDR3 is 14 residues. The germline gives CDR1 SGHTA, CDR2 FQGNSA. The CDR3 loop is CASSPPPGLAGVYF. CDR3 DNA sequence: TGTGCCAGCAGCCCGCCTCCGGGACTAGCGGGAGTGTACTTC. Filled out from reference TRBV7-2 and TRBJ2-7, the complete variable domain reads GAGVSQSPSNKVTEKGKDVELRCDPISGHTALYWYRQSLGQGLEFLIYFQGNSAPDKSGLPSDRFSAERTGGSVSTLTIQRTQQEDSAVYLCASSPPPGLAGVYFGPGTRLTVT.

This clonotype came up a few times. The genes are TRBV11-2 and TRBJ2-1; TRBD2 matches at 11 bases. This CDR3 contains 15 residues. V shed 1 base, J shed 8 bases, and the junction held 4 bases outside the gene matches. CDR1 and CDR2 (germline): SGHAT, FQNNGV. The DNA of the CDR3 is TGTGCCAGCAGCTTAGGTGCTAGCGGGAGGTATGAGCAGTTCTTC. Translated, it gives CASSLGASGRYEQFF.

There are a few counts of this clonotype. The chain joins TRBV4-1 to TRBJ2-2, with D possibly TRBD1 on 5 matching bases. The CDR3 has 16 residues. CDR1 MGHRA and CDR2 YSYEKL come from the germline V gene. Trimming removed 1 base from V and 5 bases from J, with 14 bases in between. CDR3 coding DNA: TGCGCCAGCAGCCAAGGAAAGGGGCCAGAAACCGGGGAGCTGTTTTTT. It encodes CASSQGKGPETGELFF.

This chain joins TRBV24-1 and TRBJ2-1; no definite D call. The germline CDR1 and CDR2 sequences are KGHDR and SFDVKD. The V end was cut by 8 bases, the J end by 6 bases, with 13 bases between. CDR3 length: 13 residues. The CDR3 sequence is CATMAGIRNEQFF. The CDR3 nucleotides read TGTGCCACCATGGCCGGTATCCGCAATGAGCAGTTCTTC.

The sample holds a few counts of this clonotype. This chain uses TRBV7-2 with TRBJ2-1; 7 bases match TRBD2. From germline, CDR1 is SGHTA and CDR2 FQGNSA. V was pared by 3 bases and J by 4 bases, with 3 bases of the junction left unmatched. The CDR3 sequence is 14 residues long. The CDR3 sequence is CASSFPGGYNEQFF. CDR3 in DNA: TGTGCCAGCAGCTTTCCGGGGGGTTACAATGAGCAGTTCTTC.

At least ten counts were recorded for this clonotype. This chain links TRBV20-1 with TRBJ2-7; unclear D gene. From germline, CDR1 is DFQATT and CDR2 SNEGSKA (reference sequence). V lost 1 base and J lost 3, with 7 bases in between. The CDR3 contains 12 residues. As DNA, the CDR3 is TGCAGTGCTAGAGCTCTCAACTACGAGCAGTACTTC. It codes for CSARALNYEQYF.

This chain uses TRBV12-3 or TRBV12-4 with TRBJ2-7; weak D call: TRBD2 (6 bases). The V end lost 6 bases, the J end lost 7 bases, and 13 bases lay between the germline ends. This CDR3 spans 12 amino acids. The CDR3 DNA is TGTGCCAGCAGGCAGGAGGGGAGGGAGCAGTACTTC. It yields the protein CASRQEGREQYF.

This rearrangement joins TRBV29-1 to TRBJ2-5; D is ambiguous. V was trimmed by 7 bases and J by 7 bases, leaving 16 bases between them. The CDR3 contains 12 residues. Germline V gene sequence: CDR1 SQVTM, CDR2 ANQGSEA. For the CDR3, the DNA is TGCAGCGGCGGTCCGGGTTGGGGGACCCAGTACTTC. Translation: CSGGPGWGTQYF.

The chain joins TRBV12-3 or TRBV12-4 to TRBJ2-7; TRBD1 matches at 7 bases. J was trimmed by 3 bases and V by 2 bases; bases with no gene match: 10. This CDR3 has 16 residues. As DNA, the CDR3 is TGTGCCAGCAGTTTATTCGGACAGGAACCGAACTACGAGCAGTACTTC. Protein product: CASSLFGQEPNYEQYF.

This chain links TRBV20-1 with TRBJ2-7; possible D gene TRBD2, 5 bases. Germline assignment: CDR1 DFQATT and CDR2 SNEGSKA (reference sequence). CDR3 length: 14 residues. Trimming took 3 bases from V and 0 from J, leaving 12 bases between them. In DNA, the CDR3 is TGCAGTGCTAGTCCCCCTAGCATCTCCTACGAGCAGTACTTC. This sequence encodes CSASPPSISYEQYF.